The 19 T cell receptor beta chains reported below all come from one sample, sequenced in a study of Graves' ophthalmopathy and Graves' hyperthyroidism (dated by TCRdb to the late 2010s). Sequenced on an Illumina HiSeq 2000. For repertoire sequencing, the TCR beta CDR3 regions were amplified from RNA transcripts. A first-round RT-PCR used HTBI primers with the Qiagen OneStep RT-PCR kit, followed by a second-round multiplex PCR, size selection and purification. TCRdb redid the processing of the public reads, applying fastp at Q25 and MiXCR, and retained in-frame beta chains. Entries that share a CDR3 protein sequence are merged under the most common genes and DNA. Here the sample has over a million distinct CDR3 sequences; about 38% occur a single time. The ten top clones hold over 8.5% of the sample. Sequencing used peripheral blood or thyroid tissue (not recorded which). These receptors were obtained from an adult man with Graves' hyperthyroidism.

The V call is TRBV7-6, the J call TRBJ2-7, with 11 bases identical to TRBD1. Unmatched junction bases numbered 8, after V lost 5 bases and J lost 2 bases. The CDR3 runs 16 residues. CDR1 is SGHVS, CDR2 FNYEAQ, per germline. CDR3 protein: CASSTRGTGGTYEQYF. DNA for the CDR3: TGTGCCAGCAGCACCAGAGGGACAGGGGGAACCTACGAGCAGTACTTC. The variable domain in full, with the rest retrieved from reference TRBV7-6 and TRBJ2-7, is GAGVSQSPRYKVTKRGQDVALRCDPISGHVSLYWYRQALGQGPEFLTYFNYEAQQDKSGLPNDRFSAERPEGSISTLTIQRTEQRDSAMYRCASSTRGTGGTYEQYFGPGTRLTVT.

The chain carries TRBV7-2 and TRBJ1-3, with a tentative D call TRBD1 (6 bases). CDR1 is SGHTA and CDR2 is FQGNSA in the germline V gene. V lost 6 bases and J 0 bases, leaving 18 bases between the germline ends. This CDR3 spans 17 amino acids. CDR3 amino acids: CASSYSRGYISGNTIYF. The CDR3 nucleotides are TGTGCCAGCAGTTACTCCAGGGGTTATATCTCTGGAAACACCATATATTTT.

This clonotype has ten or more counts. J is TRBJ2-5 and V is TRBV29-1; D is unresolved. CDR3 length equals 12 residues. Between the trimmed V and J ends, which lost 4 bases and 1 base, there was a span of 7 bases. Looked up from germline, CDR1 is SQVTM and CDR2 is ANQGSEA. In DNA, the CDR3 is TGCAGCGTTGGGGCTAGCCAAGAGACCCAGTACTTC. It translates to CSVGASQETQYF.

This chain's CDR3 is CASSDEGAGQPQHF. The CDR3 DNA reads as TGTGCCAGCAGTGATGAGGGGGCGGGTCAGCCCCAGCATTTT. This chain connects TRBV2 to TRBJ1-5; TRBD1 aligns across 7 bases. Germline loops: CDR1 SNHLY, CDR2 FYNNEI. V trimming: 3 bases; J trimming: 6 bases; junction bases outside the gene matches: 5. This CDR3 spans 14 amino acids.

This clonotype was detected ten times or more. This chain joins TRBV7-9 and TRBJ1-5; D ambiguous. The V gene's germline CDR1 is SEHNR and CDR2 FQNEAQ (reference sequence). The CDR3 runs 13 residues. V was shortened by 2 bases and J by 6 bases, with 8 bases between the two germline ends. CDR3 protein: CASSLTGPQPQHF. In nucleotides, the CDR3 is TGTGCCAGCAGCTTAACGGGCCCTCAGCCCCAGCATTTT. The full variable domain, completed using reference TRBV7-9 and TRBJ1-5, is DTGVSQNPRHKITKRGQNVTFRCDPISEHNRLYWYRQTLGQGPEFLTYFQNEAQLEKSRLLSDRFSAERPKGSFSTLEIQRTEQGDSAMYLCASSLTGPQPQHFGDGTRLSIL.

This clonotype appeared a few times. CDR3 residues: CASSQDWAGRAGEQYF. The CDR3 bases are TGTGCCAGCAGCCAAGATTGGGCCGGGAGGGCCGGCGAGCAGTACTTC. The rearrangement links TRBV7-2 to TRBJ2-7, with 8 bases fitting TRBD2. The CDR3 sequence is 16 residues long. Germline values: CDR1 SGHTA, CDR2 FQGNSA. V dropped 5 bases and J dropped 6; count of bases not matched to a gene: 15.

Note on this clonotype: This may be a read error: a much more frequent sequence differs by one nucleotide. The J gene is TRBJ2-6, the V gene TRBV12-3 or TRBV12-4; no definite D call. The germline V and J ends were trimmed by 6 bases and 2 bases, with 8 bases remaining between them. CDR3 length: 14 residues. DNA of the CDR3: TGTGCCAGCAGCCCGGAGCCTGGGGCCAACGTCCTGACTTTC. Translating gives CASSPEPGANVLTF.

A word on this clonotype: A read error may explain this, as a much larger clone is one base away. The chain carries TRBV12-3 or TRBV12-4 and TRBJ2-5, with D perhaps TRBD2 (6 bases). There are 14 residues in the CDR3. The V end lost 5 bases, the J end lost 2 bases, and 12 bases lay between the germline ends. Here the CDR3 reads CASSRLGGQETQYF. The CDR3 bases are TGTGCCAGCAGTCGACTAGGCGGGCAAGAGACCCAGTACTTC.

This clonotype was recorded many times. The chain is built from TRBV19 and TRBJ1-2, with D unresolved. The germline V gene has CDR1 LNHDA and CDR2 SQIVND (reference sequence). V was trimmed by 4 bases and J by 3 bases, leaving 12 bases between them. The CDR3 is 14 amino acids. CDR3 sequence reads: CASSRIAPDYGYTF. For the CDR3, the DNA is TGTGCCAGTAGTAGGATCGCCCCCGACTATGGCTACACCTTC.

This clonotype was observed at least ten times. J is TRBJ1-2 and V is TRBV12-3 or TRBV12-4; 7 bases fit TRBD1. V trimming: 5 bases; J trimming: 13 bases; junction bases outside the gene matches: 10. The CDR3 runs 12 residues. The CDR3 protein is CASSPSSSGGTF. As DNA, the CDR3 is TGTGCCAGCAGTCCGTCCAGTTCAGGGGGCACCTTC.

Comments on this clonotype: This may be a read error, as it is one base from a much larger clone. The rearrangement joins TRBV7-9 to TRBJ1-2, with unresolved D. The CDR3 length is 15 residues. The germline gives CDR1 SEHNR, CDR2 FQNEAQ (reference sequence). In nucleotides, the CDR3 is TGTGCCTGCAGCTCAGACACGGGAAGAATCTATGGCTACACCTTC. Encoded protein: CACSSDTGRIYGYTF.

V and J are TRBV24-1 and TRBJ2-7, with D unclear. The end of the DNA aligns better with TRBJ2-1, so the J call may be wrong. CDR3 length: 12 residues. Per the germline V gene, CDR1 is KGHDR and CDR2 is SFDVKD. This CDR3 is CATSLGRNEQFF. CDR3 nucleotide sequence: TGTGCCACCAGTTTAGGTCGGAATGAGCAGTTCTTC.

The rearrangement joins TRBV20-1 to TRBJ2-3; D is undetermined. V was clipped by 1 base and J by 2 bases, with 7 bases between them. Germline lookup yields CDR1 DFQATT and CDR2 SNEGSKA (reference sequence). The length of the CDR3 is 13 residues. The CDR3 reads CSARARHTDTQYF. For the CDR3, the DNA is TGCAGTGCTAGAGCCAGGCACACAGATACGCAGTATTTT.

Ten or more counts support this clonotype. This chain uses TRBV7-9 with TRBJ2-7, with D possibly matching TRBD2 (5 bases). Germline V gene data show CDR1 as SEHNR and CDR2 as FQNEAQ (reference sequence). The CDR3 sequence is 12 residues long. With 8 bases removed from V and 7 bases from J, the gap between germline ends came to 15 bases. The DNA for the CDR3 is TGTGCCAGCCGACGGCTAAGAGGGGAGCAGTACTTC. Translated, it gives CASRRLRGEQYF. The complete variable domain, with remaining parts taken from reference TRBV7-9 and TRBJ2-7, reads DTGVSQNPRHKITKRGQNVTFRCDPISEHNRLYWYRQTLGQGPEFLTYFQNEAQLEKSRLLSDRFSAERPKGSFSTLEIQRTEQGDSAMYLCASRRLRGEQYFGPGTRLTVT.

Here the CDR3 DNA reads TGTGCCAGCAGCTTGGGCACGACAGGGTCGTCCTATGGCTACACCTTC. Protein: CASSLGTTGSSYGYTF. The chain couples TRBV5-6 to TRBJ1-2; 7 bases are shared with TRBD1. This CDR3 is built from 16 residues. The germline V gene has CDR1 SGHDT and CDR2 YYEEEE. The junction had 9 bases not matched to a gene; V was cut back by 0 bases and J by 4 bases.

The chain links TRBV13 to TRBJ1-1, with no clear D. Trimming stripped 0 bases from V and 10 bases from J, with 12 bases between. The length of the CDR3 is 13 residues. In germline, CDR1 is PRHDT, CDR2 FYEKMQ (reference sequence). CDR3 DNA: TGTGCCAGCAGCTTAGGCGGGCGCAGACTAGCTTTCTTT. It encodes CASSLGGRRLAFF.

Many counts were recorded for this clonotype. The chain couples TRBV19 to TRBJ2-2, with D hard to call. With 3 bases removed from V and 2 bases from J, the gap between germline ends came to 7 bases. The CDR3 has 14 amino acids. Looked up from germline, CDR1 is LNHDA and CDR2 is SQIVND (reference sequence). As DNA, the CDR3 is TGTGCCAGTAGTATCTCTGTCAACACCGGGGAGCTGTTTTTT. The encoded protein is CASSISVNTGELFF.

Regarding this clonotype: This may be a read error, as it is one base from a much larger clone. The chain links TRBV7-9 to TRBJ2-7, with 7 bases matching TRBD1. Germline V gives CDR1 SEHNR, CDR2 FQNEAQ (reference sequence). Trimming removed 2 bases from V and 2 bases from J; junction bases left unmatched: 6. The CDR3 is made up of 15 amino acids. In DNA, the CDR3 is TGTGCCAGCAGCTTACGACAGGGTTACCCCTACGAGCAGTACTTC. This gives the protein CASSLRQGYPYEQYF.

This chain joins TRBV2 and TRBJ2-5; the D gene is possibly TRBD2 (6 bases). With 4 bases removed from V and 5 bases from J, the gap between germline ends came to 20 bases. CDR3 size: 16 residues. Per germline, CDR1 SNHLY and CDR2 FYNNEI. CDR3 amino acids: CASSALRLGVGETQYF. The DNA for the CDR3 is TGTGCCAGCAGTGCCCTCCGACTAGGCGTCGGGGAGACCCAGTACTTC.